Below, one T cell receptor beta chain is given with its context. The data stem from a study of blood T cell repertoires in COVID-19. Study overall: PBMCs, B-cell-depleted T cells, or T cells provided the cDNA or gDNA that made up the material.

Followed longitudinally, the Seattle patients had been enrolled during active infection. In germline, CDR1 is LNHDA, CDR2 SQIVND (reference sequence). V lost 5 bases, J lost 2 bases, and 10 bases lay in between. This CDR3 has 14 amino acids. The method was immunoSEQ multiplex PCR; TCRdb's version includes in-frame clones alone and lacks a portion of them. The data show 150,000 or so clones, approximately 90% seen once. This TCR was recovered from a woman in her 70s with COVID-19, enrolled during active disease. Input material: peripheral blood. The V gene is TRBV19, the J gene TRBJ2-1; D is possibly TRBD2 (6 bases). The CDR3 nucleotides are TGTGCCAGTAGTTGGCGGGGCCCCTACAATGAGCAGTTCTTC. Its protein product is CASSWRGPYNEQFF.